One sample yielded the 6 T cell receptor beta chains listed below, sequenced in a study of a mutant IDH1 vaccine in newly diagnosed glioma. Time point meaning: week 11, during vaccination. One vaccine dose held 300 ug of mutant IDH1 20-mer peptide and came with topical imiquimod. The protocol was immunoSEQ multiplex PCR, while the TCRdb copy is restricted to in-frame clones and leaves out a portion. Altogether 20,000 to 25,000 clones are present, roughly 89% being singletons, with the ten largest covering more than 5.5%. Antigen specificity for these receptors is unknown. The sample in question was PBMCs, obtained from a glioma patient whose treatment included an IDH1 peptide vaccine. Every receptor here comes from a woman in her thirties or forties with glioma.

The rearrangement uses TRBV6-1 and TRBJ1-1; possibly TRBD1 for D (5 bases). Per the germline V gene, CDR1 is MNHNS and CDR2 is SASEGT. Trimming cost V 2 bases and J 6 bases, with 13 bases left between them. The CDR3 extends over 14 amino acids. The CDR3 coding sequence is TGTGCCAGCAGTGAAATACGGGGGGATGCTGAAGCTTTCTTT. Protein product: CASSEIRGDAEAFF.

The V gene is TRBV14, the J gene TRBJ1-1; D is perhaps TRBD1 (6 bases). The CDR3 has 13 amino acids. The ends were cut back, 5 bases at V and 3 bases at J, with 10 bases in the middle. In germline, CDR1 is SGHDN, CDR2 FVKESK. The CDR3 DNA is TGTGCCAGCAGCTCTCAGGGGTACACTGAAGCTTTCTTT. Its protein is CASSSQGYTEAFF.

The V call is TRBV5-1, the J call TRBJ1-1, with D perhaps matching TRBD1 (6 bases). Germline V lookup: CDR1 SGHRS, CDR2 YFSETQ. Trimming removed 0 bases at V and 8 bases at J, with 14 bases between. The CDR3 is 14 residues long. In nucleotides, the CDR3 is TGCGCCAGCAGCTTGGCCGAGGGGGGGGGAGAAGCTTTCTTT. This gives the protein CASSLAEGGGEAFF.

V gene TRBV5-4 combines with J gene TRBJ2-7; 10 nucleotides match TRBD1. The CDR3 loop spans 17 amino acids. V shed 3 bases, J shed 2 bases, and the junction held 11 bases outside the gene matches. Germline CDR1 and CDR2: SGHNT and YYREEE (reference sequence). The CDR3 reads CASSSRPGTGDTYEQYF. The CDR3 DNA is TGTGCCAGCAGCTCCCGTCCCGGGACAGGGGACACCTACGAGCAGTACTTC. Together with reference TRBV5-4 and TRBJ2-7, the CDR3 gives the full variable domain: ETGVTQSPTHLIKTRGQQVTLRCSSQSGHNTVSWYQQALGQGPQFIFQYYREEENGRGNFPPRFSGLQFPNYSSELNVNALELDDSALYLCASSSRPGTGDTYEQYFGPGTRLTVT.

This clone is a singleton in its sample. The V and J genes are TRBV2 and TRBJ1-1, with D tentatively TRBD1 (6 bases). Trimming shortened V by 3 bases and J by 0 bases, and 14 bases separated the two germline ends. The germline CDR1 and CDR2 sequences are SNHLY and FYNNEI. The CDR3 consists of 16 residues. CDR3 in DNA: TGTGCCAGCAGTGACAGGGGAATGAAAGTGAACACTGAAGCTTTCTTT. Residues: CASSDRGMKVNTEAFF. Full variable domain (missing parts from reference TRBV2 and TRBJ1-1): EPEVTQTPSHQVTQMGQEVILRCVPISNHLYFYWYRQILGQKVEFLVSFYNNEISEKSEIFDDQFSVERPDGSNFTLKIRSTKLEDSAMYFCASSDRGMKVNTEAFFGQGTRLTVV.

The chain employs TRBV2 and TRBJ1-5; perhaps TRBD1 as D (5 bases). The CDR3 loop spans 15 amino acids. Germline V CDR1 and CDR2: SNHLY, FYNNEI. Trimming took off 6 bases at V and 0 bases at J, with 12 bases between the two ends. CDR3 protein: CASSETAYSNQPQHF. CDR3 nucleotides: TGTGCCAGCAGCGAGACAGCCTATAGCAATCAGCCCCAGCATTTT.